One sample yielded the 4 T cell receptor beta chains listed below, sequenced in a study of Graves' ophthalmopathy and Graves' hyperthyroidism. RNA transcripts served as template for amplifying TCR beta CDR3 sequences. Second-round multiplex PCR followed a first-round RT-PCR using HTBI primers. In TCRdb, the multiplex PCR reads were re-called with MiXCR into one record per CDR3 protein. The sample carries roughly 400,000 distinct CDR3 sequences, approximately 15% recorded once. The sample comprised peripheral blood. Receptors were obtained from a woman aged 18-29 years with stable Graves' hyperthyroidism.

The sample holds many counts of this clonotype. J is TRBJ1-1 and V is TRBV2; tentative D call: TRBD1 (5 bases). V lost 0 bases, J lost 3 bases, and 14 bases lay in between. Germline values: CDR1 SNHLY, CDR2 FYNNEI. The CDR3 covers 16 residues. The CDR3: CASSEARSGGDTEAFF. In DNA, the CDR3 is TGTGCCAGCAGTGAAGCGAGGTCCGGGGGAGACACTGAAGCTTTCTTT.

This clonotype came up many times. The J gene is TRBJ1-6, the V gene TRBV6-2 or TRBV6-3, with D possibly being TRBD1 (6 bases). The CDR3 covers 14 residues. From germline, CDR1 is MNHEY and CDR2 SVGEGT. Deletions cut 6 bases from V and 4 bases from J, with 10 bases between. The DNA of the CDR3 is TGTGCCAGCAGACGAGGACAGTATAATTCACCCCTCCACTTT. It is translated as CASRRGQYNSPLHF.

This clonotype has a count of ten or more. As DNA, the CDR3 is TGCGCCAGCAGCCACTTCCTGAGGGGATTGAACACTGAAGCTTTCTTT. It is translated as CASSHFLRGLNTEAFF. The genes are TRBV4-1 and TRBJ1-1; D is possibly TRBD1 (5 bases). The germline gives CDR1 MGHRA, CDR2 YSYEKL. The CDR3 is 16 amino acids. The ends were cut back, 3 bases at V and 0 bases at J, with 14 bases in the middle.

The CDR3 DNA is TGTGCCAGCAGTTTAGTAGGGTCGGAGTCCTACGAGCAGTACTTC. Protein: CASSLVGSESYEQYF. This sequence joins TRBV12-3 or TRBV12-4 and TRBJ2-7; D is unresolved. The CDR3 contains 15 residues. V lost 1 base, J lost 1 base, and 11 bases lay in between.